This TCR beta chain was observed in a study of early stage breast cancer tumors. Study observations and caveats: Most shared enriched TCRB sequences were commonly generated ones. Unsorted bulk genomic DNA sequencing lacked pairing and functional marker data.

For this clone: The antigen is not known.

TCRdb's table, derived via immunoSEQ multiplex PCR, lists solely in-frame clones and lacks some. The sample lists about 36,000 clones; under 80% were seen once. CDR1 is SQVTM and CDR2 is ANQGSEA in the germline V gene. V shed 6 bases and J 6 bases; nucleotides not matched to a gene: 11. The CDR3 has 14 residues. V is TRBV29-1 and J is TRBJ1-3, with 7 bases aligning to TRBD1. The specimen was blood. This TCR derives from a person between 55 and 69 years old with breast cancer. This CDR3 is CSVAPGQLTNTIYF. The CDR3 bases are TGCAGCGTAGCTCCGGGACAGCTTACAAACACCATATATTTT. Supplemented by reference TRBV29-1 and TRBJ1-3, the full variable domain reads SAVISQKPSRDICQRGTSLTIQCQVDSQVTMMFWYRQQPGQSLTLIATANQGSEATYESGFVIDKFPISRPNLTFSTLTVSNMSPEDSSIYLCSVAPGQLTNTIYFGEGSWLTVV.